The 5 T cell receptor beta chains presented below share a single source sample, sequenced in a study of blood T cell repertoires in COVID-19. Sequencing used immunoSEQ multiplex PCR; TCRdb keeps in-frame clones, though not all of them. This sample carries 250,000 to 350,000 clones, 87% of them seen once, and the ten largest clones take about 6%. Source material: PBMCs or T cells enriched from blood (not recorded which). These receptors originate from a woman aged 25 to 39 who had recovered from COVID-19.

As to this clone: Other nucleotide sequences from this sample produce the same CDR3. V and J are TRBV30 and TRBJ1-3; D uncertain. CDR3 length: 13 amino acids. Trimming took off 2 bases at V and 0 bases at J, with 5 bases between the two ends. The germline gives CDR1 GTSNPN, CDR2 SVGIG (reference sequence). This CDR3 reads CAWSLSSGNTIYF. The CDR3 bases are TGTGCCTGGAGTCTCTCCTCTGGAAACACCATATATTTT.

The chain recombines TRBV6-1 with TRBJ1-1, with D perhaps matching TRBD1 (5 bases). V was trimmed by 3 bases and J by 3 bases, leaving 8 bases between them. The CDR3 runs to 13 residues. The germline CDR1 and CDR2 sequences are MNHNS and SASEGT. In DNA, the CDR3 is TGTGCCAGCAGTGATGAAGGGGACACTGAAGCTTTCTTT. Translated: CASSDEGDTEAFF.

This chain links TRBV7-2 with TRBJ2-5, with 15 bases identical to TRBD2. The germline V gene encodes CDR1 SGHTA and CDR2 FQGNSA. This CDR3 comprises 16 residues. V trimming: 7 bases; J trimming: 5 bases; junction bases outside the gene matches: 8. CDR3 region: CASTPGLAGGRETQYF. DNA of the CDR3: TGTGCCAGCACCCCGGGACTAGCGGGGGGCCGGGAGACCCAGTACTTC.

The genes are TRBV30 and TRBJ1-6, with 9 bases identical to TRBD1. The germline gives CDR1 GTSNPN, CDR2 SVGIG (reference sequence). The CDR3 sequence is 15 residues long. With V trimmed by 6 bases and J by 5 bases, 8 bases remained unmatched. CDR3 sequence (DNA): TGTGCCTGCAAACACCGGGACAGGGATAATTCACCCCTCCACTTT. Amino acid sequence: CACKHRDRDNSPLHF.

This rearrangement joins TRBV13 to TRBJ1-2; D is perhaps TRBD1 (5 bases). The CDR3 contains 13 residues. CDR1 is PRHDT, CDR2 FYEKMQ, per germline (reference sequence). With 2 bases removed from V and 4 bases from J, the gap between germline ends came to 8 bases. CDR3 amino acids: CASSLWQGYGYTF. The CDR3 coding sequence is TGTGCCAGCAGCTTATGGCAGGGCTATGGCTACACCTTC.